This passage covers 23 T cell receptor beta chains from one sample sequenced in a study of neurological immune-mediated disorders. MiXCR, run by TCRdb on the 5' RACE reads, gives a single entry per CDR3 protein. Of 20,000 or so distinct CDR3 sequences in the sample, approximately 15% were seen once. Sequencing was done on a sample of PBMCs. These receptors were obtained from a female donor with HTLV-1-associated myelopathy (HAM/TSP).

This clonotype has more than one count but fewer than ten. The chain recombines TRBV5-6 with TRBJ2-1; D perhaps matches TRBD1 (5 bases). The CDR3 consists of 15 residues. V was cut by 4 bases and J by 0 bases, with 11 bases left in between. CDR1 SGHDT and CDR2 YYEEEE come from the germline V gene. The CDR3 reads CASSPGHPSYNEQFF. As DNA, the CDR3 is TGTGCCAGCAGCCCAGGACACCCCTCCTACAATGAGCAGTTCTTC.

In its sample, this clonotype was seen once. The chain combines TRBV7-3 with TRBJ2-1; D ambiguous. In germline, CDR1 is SGHTA, CDR2 FQGTGA. The V gene lost 5 bases and the J gene lost 9 bases, with 11 bases spanning the gap. The CDR3 runs 12 residues. The CDR3 region is CASSQVGSEQFF. The CDR3, as DNA: TGTGCCAGCAGCCAGGTGGGAAGTGAGCAGTTCTTC. The full variable domain, rest sourced from reference TRBV7-3 and TRBJ2-1, is GAGVSQTPSNKVTEKGKYVELRCDPISGHTALYWYRQSLGQGPEFLIYFQGTGAADDSGLPNDRFFAVRPEGSVSTLKIQRTERGDSAVYLCASSQVGSEQFFGPGTRLTVL.

This clonotype was observed a few times. V is TRBV5-1 and J is TRBJ2-7; TRBD1 aligns across 7 bases. The CDR3 is made up of 13 amino acids. J was trimmed by 6 bases and V by 3 bases; bases with no gene match: 6. Germline V gene sequence: CDR1 SGHRS, CDR2 YFSETQ. CDR3 protein: CASSSQGSTEQYF. The CDR3 DNA follows: TGCGCCAGCAGCTCACAGGGGAGCACCGAGCAGTACTTC.

This clonotype was recorded many times. A read error may account for a junction end that differs from germline. The chain is built from TRBV20-1 and TRBJ1-2; no firm D call. The germline CDR1 and CDR2 sequences are DFQATT and SNEGSKA (reference sequence). This CDR3 is built from 10 residues. This CDR3 is CSANLAGPGF. CDR3 in DNA: TGCAGTGCTAATCTGGCTGGGCCGGGCTTC.

This clonotype was detected ten times or more. The V gene is TRBV29-1, the J gene TRBJ1-1; D remains ambiguous. With 3 bases removed from V and 3 bases from J, the gap between germline ends came to 11 bases. The CDR3 has 13 amino acids. Germline V gene data show CDR1 as SQVTM and CDR2 as ANQGSEA. The CDR3 DNA sequence: TGCAGCGTTGATGTAGGTTTGGACACTGAAGCTTTCTTT. Translated, it gives CSVDVGLDTEAFF.

By share, this clonotype ranks as medium-sized. This sequence joins TRBV12-3 or TRBV12-4 and TRBJ2-7; no definite D call. The CDR3 consists of 11 residues. Trimming cost V 4 bases and J 4 bases, with 5 bases left between them. CDR3 bases: TGTGCCAGCAGTTCCGAGTACGAGCAGTACTTC. Encoded protein: CASSSEYEQYF.

This clonotype was counted many times. The chain carries TRBV20-1 and TRBJ1-4, with D possibly TRBD1 on 6 matching bases. Germline values: CDR1 DFQATT, CDR2 SNEGSKA (reference sequence). The CDR3 covers 15 residues. Trimming shortened V by 5 bases and J by 0 bases, and 13 bases separated the two germline ends. The DNA of the CDR3 is TGCAGTGCTCAGGGGAGGGCCGCAACTAATGAAAAACTGTTTTTT. Its protein product is CSAQGRAATNEKLFF.

Many counts were recorded for this clonotype. The J gene is TRBJ2-5, the V gene TRBV4-1; TRBD1 might be the D (5 bases). The germline gives CDR1 MGHRA, CDR2 YSYEKL. V lost 0 bases, J lost 1 base, and 12 bases lay in between. This CDR3 is built from 16 residues. The CDR3 sequence: CASSQEFATAQETQYF. The DNA of the CDR3 is TGCGCCAGCAGCCAAGAGTTCGCGACAGCCCAAGAGACCCAGTACTTC.

The chain uses TRBV19 and TRBJ1-2; the match to TRBD1 covers 8 bases. Trimming took 3 bases from V and 7 from J; bases not matched to a gene: 13. Germline V gene lookup returns CDR1 LNHDA and CDR2 SQIVND (reference sequence). The CDR3 contains 16 residues. CDR3 in amino acids: CASSILFGQGRGGYTF. The CDR3, as DNA: TGTGCCAGTAGTATCTTGTTCGGACAGGGAAGGGGTGGCTACACCTTC.

Many counts were recorded for this clonotype. The chain carries TRBV4-3 and TRBJ1-2; unclear D gene. Trimming stripped 0 bases from V and 2 bases from J, with 10 bases between. Germline assignment: CDR1 LGHNA and CDR2 YSLEER. This CDR3 contains 15 residues. In DNA form, the CDR3 reads TGCGCCAGCAGCCAAGATGAGTCAGGAAACTATGGCTACACCTTC. Amino acid sequence: CASSQDESGNYGYTF.

This clonotype has a count of ten or more. V and J are TRBV25-1 and TRBJ2-6; no clear D gene. The germline V and J ends were trimmed by 7 bases and 10 bases, with 14 bases remaining between them. Germline CDR1 reads MGHDK; CDR2 reads SYGVNS. This CDR3 has 13 amino acids. This CDR3 is CASKGRDQNVLTF. The CDR3 nucleotides read TGTGCCAGCAAAGGGCGCGACCAAAACGTCCTGACTTTC.

This clonotype came up many times. This chain joins TRBV19 and TRBJ1-5, with D perhaps TRBD1 (6 bases). This CDR3 region has 15 residues. The V gene lost 8 bases and the J gene lost 0 bases, with 14 bases spanning the gap. Germline CDR1 reads LNHDA; CDR2 reads SQIVND (reference sequence). The CDR3 sequence: CASRTGGFSNQPQHF. In DNA, the CDR3 is TGTGCCAGTCGGACGGGGGGCTTTAGCAATCAGCCCCAGCATTTT.

Details on this clonotype: A much more abundant neighbour one base away suggests this may be a read error. The V and J genes are TRBV4-3 and TRBJ2-5; 9 positions match TRBD1. This CDR3 spans 16 amino acids. Germline assignment: CDR1 LGHNA and CDR2 YSLEER. V trimming: 2 bases; J trimming: 4 bases; junction bases outside the gene matches: 8. The CDR3 DNA reads TGCGCCAGCAGCCAAAACACGACAGGGGGGGGAGAGACCCAGTACTTC. This codes for CASSQNTTGGGETQYF.

This clonotype has a count of ten or more. The chain employs TRBV2 and TRBJ1-5; the D gene is possibly TRBD1 (6 bases). CDR3 length: 15 residues. V lost 7 bases to trimming and J lost 0 bases, with 13 bases between them. Germline V gene sequence: CDR1 SNHLY, CDR2 FYNNEI. In nucleotides, the CDR3 is TGTGCCAGCAACCCACAGGGTTATAGCAATCAGCCCCAGCATTTT. This translates into CASNPQGYSNQPQHF.

This clonotype was picked up many times. The chain has TRBV6-5 and TRBJ2-2; 7 nucleotides match TRBD2. V shed 9 bases, J shed 4 bases, and the junction held 8 bases outside the gene matches. This CDR3 region has 14 residues. CDR1 is MNHEY, CDR2 SVGAGI, per germline. The DNA of the CDR3 is TGTGCCAGTTCCGGGACGGGGGGCACCGGGGAGCTGTTTTTT. Residues: CASSGTGGTGELFF.

By frequency in the sample, this clonotype is medium-sized. The CDR3 nucleotides read TGCGCCAGCAGCTTGCAACAGGCTAGCACAGATACGCAGTATTTT. Protein sequence: CASSLQQASTDTQYF. The V call is TRBV5-1, the J call TRBJ2-3; a possible D gene is TRBD1 (5 bases). The V and J ends lost 1 base and 0 bases respectively, with 9 bases between them. Germline CDR1 SGHRS, CDR2 YFSETQ. This CDR3 is built from 15 residues.

There are many counts of this clonotype. This chain links TRBV20-1 with TRBJ2-2; the match to TRBD1 covers 8 bases. Germline V lookup: CDR1 DFQATT, CDR2 SNEGSKA (reference sequence). V trimming: 6 bases; J trimming: 6 bases; junction bases outside the gene matches: 6. The CDR3 totals 13 residues. CDR3: CSAPDRVAGELFF. CDR3 bases: TGCAGTGCCCCGGACAGGGTCGCCGGGGAGCTGTTTTTT.

In its sample, this clonotype is medium-sized. V is TRBV20-1 and J is TRBJ2-7; D ambiguous. Trimming pared 0 bases from V and 6 bases from J, leaving 12 bases between. There are 13 residues in the CDR3. Germline V CDR1 and CDR2: DFQATT, SNEGSKA (reference sequence). CDR3 amino acids: CSARDPRHSEQYF. CDR3 DNA sequence: TGCAGTGCTAGAGATCCACGGCACAGCGAGCAGTACTTC.

This clonotype was detected ten times or more. V and J are TRBV19 and TRBJ2-2; D is perhaps TRBD2 (6 bases). V lost 4 bases and J lost 0, with 15 bases in between. From germline, CDR1 is LNHDA and CDR2 SQIVND (reference sequence). The CDR3 spans 17 residues. The CDR3 spells CASSSPQRASNTGELFF. For the CDR3, the DNA is TGTGCCAGTAGTAGCCCTCAGCGGGCGTCGAACACCGGGGAGCTGTTTTTT. Variable domain in full (rest from reference TRBV19 and TRBJ2-2): DGGITQSPKYLFRKEGQNVTLSCEQNLNHDAMYWYRQDPGQGLRLIYYSQIVNDFQKGDIAEGYSVSREKKESFPLTVTSAQKNPTAFYLCASSSPQRASNTGELFFGEGSRLTVL.

V is TRBV7-2 and J is TRBJ1-1; D not resolved. This CDR3 comprises 12 residues. V lost 3 bases and J 10 bases, leaving 12 bases between the germline ends. Germline V gene sequence: CDR1 SGHTA, CDR2 FQGNSA. The CDR3 spells CASSLAGRPAFF. The CDR3 bases are TGTGCCAGCAGCTTGGCGGGTCGGCCAGCTTTCTTT.

This clonotype was counted at least ten times. The chain links TRBV20-1 to TRBJ1-2; 7 bases match TRBD1. V shed 1 base, J shed 5 bases, and the junction held 7 bases outside the gene matches. The CDR3 is made up of 14 amino acids. Germline CDR1 reads DFQATT; CDR2 reads SNEGSKA (reference sequence). The CDR3 region has the DNA TGCAGTGCTAGAGGACAGGGTGGAATTTATGGCTACACCTTC. Amino acids: CSARGQGGIYGYTF.

This clonotype has a count of ten or more. This rearrangement joins TRBV5-1 to TRBJ2-3; TRBD2 agrees at 9 bases. This CDR3 is 15 amino acids long. Germline CDR1 reads SGHRS; CDR2 reads YFSETQ. Germline trimming cut 4 bases from V and 6 bases from J; bases unmatched to any gene: 9. This CDR3 is CASSDPGLATDTQYF. CDR3 sequence (DNA): TGCGCCAGCAGCGATCCGGGACTAGCAACTGATACGCAGTATTTT.

This clonotype has ten or more counts. The chain uses TRBV21-1 and TRBJ2-7. TRBV21-1 constitutes a pseudogene. The CDR3 extends over 16 amino acids. In nucleotides, the CDR3 is TGTGCCAGCAGCAAAGAAGGCGGTCGGGGTTCCTACGAGCAGTACTTC. Protein product: CASSKEGGRGSYEQYF.